This T cell receptor beta chain was recovered during a study of blood T cells in healthy people across ages. Study outcomes and limitations: While age rose, TCR beta diversity per million T cells dropped in a roughly linear way.

Looked up from germline, CDR1 is SGDLS and CDR2 is YYNGEE. The CDR3 is made up of 15 amino acids. V shed 0 bases and J 8 bases; nucleotides not matched to a gene: 10. PCR was performed a second time for roughly 7 to 11 cycles using a sample-barcoded 5' primer and a J-beta primer mix. TCRdb re-analysed the 5' RACE reads in MiXCR, keeping a single row per CDR3 protein. The repertoire consists of 1,500,000 or so distinct CDR3 sequences, with almost 60% occurring once and the leading ten covering roughly 6.3%. In the case of this clonotype: The antigen remains undetermined.

The rearrangement links TRBV9 to TRBJ1-1; 7 positions agree with TRBD1. The sequenced material came from blood. The source is a man between 18 and 29 years old in good health. CDR3 DNA sequence: TGTGCCAGCAGCGTAGAGGAGGGGGCAGGGTCCGAAGCTTTCTTT. It yields the protein CASSVEEGAGSEAFF.